These 6 T cell receptor beta chains came from one sample sequenced in a study of molecular identifiers for immune sequencing clone quantification. From the PCR reads, TCRdb called clonotypes with MiXCR, one entry per CDR3 protein. The table includes 23,000 or so distinct CDR3 sequences, 15% to 20% detected once. Source material: naive CD8+ T cells from blood, with Jurkat cell RNA spiked in. Subset noted: FACS-sorted CD8+CD4-CCR7+CD45RA+ naive T cells. These receptors were collected from a human donor in good health. Some libraries in this study had Jurkat cell RNA spiked in.

This clonotype is labeled medium-sized. V and J are TRBV20-1 and TRBJ2-1; TRBD2 matches at 9 bases. CDR1 is DFQATT, CDR2 SNEGSKA, per germline (reference sequence). The ends lost 5 bases at V and 5 bases at J; junction bases unmatched: 10. This CDR3 has 15 amino acids. CDR3: CSALRREGRNNEQFF. The CDR3 nucleotides are TGCAGTGCTCTCCGGCGGGAGGGCCGCAACAATGAGCAGTTCTTC.

This clonotype was counted ten times or more. This sequence joins TRBV11-2 and TRBJ2-1, with 7 positions matching TRBD2. CDR1 is SGHAT, CDR2 FQNNGV, per germline. This CDR3 has 16 residues. After removal of 1 base from V and 2 bases from J, the junction contained 5 bases not matched to a gene. The CDR3 DNA sequence: TGTGCCAGCAGCTTAGGGGGTGCGGGGGCCTACAATGAGCAGTTCTTC. Its translation: CASSLGGAGAYNEQFF.

In regard to this clonotype: This may be a read error: a much more frequent sequence differs by one nucleotide. The J gene is TRBJ2-3, the V gene TRBV29-1; D not certain. The DNA end favors TRBJ1-5, so the J call may be wrong. The CDR3 totals 15 residues. Germline-derived CDR1 and CDR2 are SQVTM and ANQGSEA. Here the CDR3 DNA reads TGCAGCGTTGAAGATCTACTAACCAGCACAGATACGCAGCATTTT. Translating it yields CSVEDLLTSTDTQHF.

This clonotype was detected ten times or more. The chain recombines TRBV11-2 with TRBJ2-5, with no clear D. Per germline, CDR1 SGHAT and CDR2 FQNNGV. The CDR3 runs 13 residues. Trimming stripped 2 bases from V and 6 bases from J, with 10 bases between. CDR3 in DNA: TGTGCCAGCAGCTTATCGGCCCCAAAGACCCAGTACTTC. Its protein is CASSLSAPKTQYF. Using reference TRBV11-2 and TRBJ2-5 for the parts outside the CDR3, the full variable domain is EAGVAQSPRYKIIEKRQSVAFWCNPISGHATLYWYQQILGQGPKLLIQFQNNGVVDDSQLPKDRFSAERLKGVDSTLKIQPAKLEDSAVYLCASSLSAPKTQYFGPGTRLLVL.

In this sample, this clonotype turned up many times. The chain combines TRBV6-5 with TRBJ2-2, with D hard to call. The CDR3 spans 13 residues. V lost 3 bases and J 6 bases, leaving 8 bases between the germline ends. Germline lookup yields CDR1 MNHEY and CDR2 SVGAGI. CDR3 loop: CASSYFSAGELFF. The DNA for the CDR3 is TGTGCCAGCAGTTATTTCAGCGCCGGGGAGCTGTTTTTT.

This clonotype was counted at least ten times. The chain couples TRBV6-2 or TRBV6-3 to TRBJ1-1; 8 positions match TRBD1. Trimming removed 7 bases from V and 4 bases from J; junction bases left unmatched: 5. CDR1 and CDR2 (germline): MNHEY, SVGEGT. The CDR3 has 13 amino acids. Written as DNA, the CDR3 is TGTGCCAGCATTGACAGGGGTATCACTGAAGCTTTCTTT. Translation: CASIDRGITEAFF.